Listed below are T cell receptor beta chains from one sample, sequenced in a study of response to subunit inactivated influenza vaccine. TCRdb fed the RT-PCR reads into MiXCR, producing one record per CDR3 protein. The data show about 540,000 distinct CDR3 sequences, 12% to 15% seen once. Sequencing used PBMCs from blood, obtained about 12 days after vaccination. Receptors were obtained from a man aged 45-60 years who received an inactivated influenza vaccine. Each CDR3 is given with its conserved first and last residue. D genes are given only for firm matches. Size is stated for part of the rows, as once, few or many counts, or as a class when the clone is expanded.

d_call j_call v_call clone_size cdr3_length cdr3_aa cdr3_nt
. TRBJ1-1 TRBV12-3/TRBV12-4 few 15 CASSFQGGGNTEAFF TGTGCCAGCAGTTTCCAGGGTGGAGGGAACACTGAAGCTTTCTTT
. TRBJ2-2 TRBV20-1 once 14 CSAARQMNTGELFF TGCAGTGCAGCCCGACAGATGAACACCGGGGAGCTGTTTTTT
TRBD2 TRBJ2-1 TRBV4-3 few 18 CASSHLLAGGTNYNEQFF TGCGCCAGCAGCCACCTACTAGCGGGAGGTACTAACTACAATGAGCAGTTCTTC
. TRBJ2-7 TRBV13 . 13 CASSFVASPEQYF TGTGCCAGCAGCTTCGTAGCTAGCCCGGAGCAGTACTTC
. TRBJ2-1 TRBV6-5 . 15 CASSYTAGEYNEQFF TGTGCCAGCAGTTACACGGCAGGGGAATACAATGAGCAGTTCTTC
TRBD1 TRBJ2-2 TRBV3-1 . 15 CASSQVRGPTGELFF TGTGCCAGCAGCCAAGTTAGGGGGCCGACCGGGGAGCTGTTTTTT
. TRBJ2-2 TRBV7-9 . 15 CASSSALGNTGELFF TGTGCCAGCAGCTCCGCTCTGGGGAACACCGGGGAGCTGTTTTTT
TRBD2 TRBJ2-1 TRBV4-3 many 14 CASSLSSGNNEQFF TGCGCCAGCAGTTTGTCTAGCGGGAACAATGAGCAGTTCTTC
. TRBJ1-2 TRBV29-1 . 12 CSVETGSYGYTF TGCAGCGTCGAAACAGGGTCCTATGGCTACACCTTC
. TRBJ2-7 TRBV2 . 14 CASSHSTVLYEQYF TGTGCCAGCAGTCACTCGACTGTACTCTACGAGCAGTACTTC
TRBD1 TRBJ2-5 TRBV28 . 16 CASSTSRTGRTETQYF TGTGCCAGCAGTACCAGTAGGACAGGGCGAACAGAGACCCAGTACTTC
. TRBJ2-2 TRBV7-2 few 16 CASSPVGGGLTGELFF TGTGCCAGCAGCCCAGTCGGTGGGGGGCTCACCGGGGAGCTGTTTTTT
. TRBJ2-1 TRBV6-5 . 16 CASSSFDPSSYNEQFF TGTGCCAGCAGTTCCTTTGACCCGTCGTCCTACAATGAGCAGTTCTTC
. TRBJ1-5 TRBV18 few 14 CASSPGGGGQPQHF TGTGCCAGCTCACCGGGCGGGGGCGGTCAGCCCCAGCATTTT
. TRBJ1-1 TRBV6-1 many 16 CASSTQTGAPNTEAFF TGTGCCAGCAGTACACAGACAGGAGCCCCGAACACTGAAGCTTTCTTT
. TRBJ1-1 TRBV7-2 . 13 CASSLFADTEAFF TGTGCCAGCAGCTTATTCGCAGACACTGAAGCTTTCTTT
. TRBJ2-7 TRBV5-5 . 14 CASSLGHNSYEQYF TGTGCCAGCAGCTTGGGACACAACTCCTACGAGCAGTACTTC
TRBD1 TRBJ2-2 TRBV10-3 many 15 CAISEGTGVVGELFF TGTGCCATCAGTGAGGGGACAGGGGTGGTCGGGGAGCTGTTTTTT
. TRBJ1-5 TRBV5-6 . 16 CASSLGQSGDNQPQHF TGTGCCAGCAGCTTAGGACAGTCCGGAGACAATCAGCCCCAGCATTTT
. TRBJ1-2 TRBV2 . 13 CASSPLPPYGYTF TGTGCCAGCAGTCCCCTGCCCCCCTATGGCTACACCTTC
. TRBJ1-4 TRBV4-3 few 15 CASSQEYSGNEKLFF TGCGCCAGCAGCCAAGAGTACTCCGGAAATGAAAAACTGTTTTTT
TRBD1 TRBJ2-7 TRBV28 few 12 CATGDRYYEQYF TGTGCCACCGGGGACAGGTACTACGAGCAGTACTTC
. TRBJ2-2 TRBV5-1 few 15 CASSWPSGNTGELFF TGCGCCAGCAGCTGGCCTTCGGGGAACACCGGGGAGCTGTTTTTT
. TRBJ2-3 TRBV4-3 . 17 CASSQDPTTQSTDTQYF TGCGCCAGCAGCCAAGACCCTACCACGCAAAGCACAGATACGCAGTATTTT
. TRBJ2-1 TRBV28 few 16 CAARRPGRVGTNEQFF TGTGCCGCCCGAAGGCCAGGGCGGGTGGGAACCAATGAGCAGTTCTTC
TRBD2 TRBJ2-5 TRBV7-2 many 16 CASSLSSSGGQETQYF TGTGCCAGCAGCTTATCCTCCAGCGGGGGCCAAGAGACCCAGTACTTC
TRBD2 TRBJ2-7 TRBV5-1 . 15 CASSSTSGGVYEQYF TGCGCCAGCAGCAGCACTAGCGGGGGAGTCTACGAGCAGTACTTC
. TRBJ1-5 TRBV6-2/TRBV6-3 few 14 CASSPGISNQPQHF TGTGCCAGCAGCCCCGGCATTAGCAATCAGCCCCAGCATTTT